Listed below are T cell receptor beta chains from one sample, sequenced in a study of T and B cells in COVID-19 patients. One entry per CDR3 protein, called by TCRdb with MiXCR from the multiplex PCR reads. Found here are 2,000 to 2,500 distinct CDR3 sequences, about 26% of them singletons; the top ten hold about 64%. Sequencing input: blood. The receptors come from a human donor with active COVID-19. CDR3s include the opening cysteine and the closing phenylalanine or tryptophan. The order of the fields is CDR3 DNA, CDR3 protein, V gene, D gene, clone size, CDR3 length, J gene. D genes are given only for firm matches. Where a row states a size, it is once, few, many or the class of an expanded clone; other rows omit it.

TGTGCCAGCAGCCCTGGGGACCGCTCAGGCACCGGGGAGCTGTTTTTT	CASSPGDRSGTGELFF	TRBV5-5	-	medium-sized	16	TRBJ2-2
TGTGCCTGGAGTCCCTTCTTAGCGGGAGTCGATGAGCAGTTCTTC	CAWSPFLAGVDEQFF	TRBV30	TRBD2	-	15	TRBJ2-1
TGCAGTGCCTTGGACAGGGCCGGCTCCTACGAGCAGTACTTC	CSALDRAGSYEQYF	TRBV20-1	TRBD1	-	14	TRBJ2-7
TGTGCCAGCAGTGAACTAGCGGGAGTCAACAATGAGCAGTTCTTC	CASSELAGVNNEQFF	TRBV6-1	TRBD2	medium-sized	15	TRBJ2-1
TGTGCCAGCAGATACGGGCCTAGCGGAACCTACGAGCAGTACTTC	CASRYGPSGTYEQYF	TRBV6-5	TRBD2	medium-sized	15	TRBJ2-7
TGCGCCAGCAGCTCCGTAACCGTACAGGGGGGAAATGAAAAACTGTTTTTT	CASSSVTVQGGNEKLFF	TRBV5-5	TRBD1	few	17	TRBJ1-4
TGTGCCAGCACCCCGGGGCTGTTTGTTCATACGCAGTATTTT	CASTPGLFVHTQYF	TRBV6-5	-	medium-sized	14	TRBJ2-3
TGTGCCAGCTCACCCAGAACAGGGTCGGGCACTGAAGCTTTCTTT	CASSPRTGSGTEAFF	TRBV18	-	medium-sized	15	TRBJ1-1
TGCAGTGCTACCGGGACCACCCATGAGCAGTTCTTC	CSATGTTHEQFF	TRBV20-1	-	-	12	TRBJ2-1
TGCGCCAGCAGCGGACGACAGGAGAGCGGTGACAATGAGCAGTTCTTC	CASSGRQESGDNEQFF	TRBV5-1	-	few	16	TRBJ2-1
TGTGCCAGCAGTATCCGACAGGGGGACACTGAAGCTTTCTTT	CASSIRQGDTEAFF	TRBV6-5	TRBD1	few	14	TRBJ1-1
TGTGCCAGCAGTCCGCCGACTAGCGGCCTCTACAATGAGCAGTTCTTC	CASSPPTSGLYNEQFF	TRBV27	TRBD2	once	16	TRBJ2-1
TGTGCCAGCAGTTGGTTCGGGAGGGCCAATGAGCAGTTCTTC	CASSWFGRANEQFF	TRBV28	TRBD2	-	14	TRBJ2-1
TGTGCCAGCAGCTATTCTGACAGGGAACGGTTCTTC	CASSYSDRERFF	TRBV7-9	TRBD1	few	12	TRBJ2-1
TGTGCCAGTAGTATTGGACTAGCGGGAGTCGGTAACACCGGGGAGCTGTTTTTT	CASSIGLAGVGNTGELFF	TRBV19	TRBD2	medium-sized	18	TRBJ2-2
TGTGCCAGCAGTTTAGGTGGGACTAGCGGGAGAGATGAGCAGTTCTTC	CASSLGGTSGRDEQFF	TRBV12-3/TRBV12-4	TRBD2	few	16	TRBJ2-1
TGCAGTGCTAGAGCCAGGACTAGCGGGAGATACGAGCAGTACTTC	CSARARTSGRYEQYF	TRBV20-1	TRBD2	-	15	TRBJ2-7
TGTGCCAGCAGCCAAGGGACTAGCGGGCTCTCCTACGAGCAGTACTTC	CASSQGTSGLSYEQYF	TRBV4-2	TRBD2	-	16	TRBJ2-7
TGTGCCAGCAGTTCCGGACAGGGGGTGTGGGATGAGCAGTTCTTC	CASSSGQGVWDEQFF	TRBV12-3/TRBV12-4	TRBD1	-	15	TRBJ2-1
TGTGCCAGCAGTGAAGGGTGGTCCTATAATTCACCCCTCCACTTT	CASSEGWSYNSPLHF	TRBV6-5	-	medium-sized	15	TRBJ1-6
TGTGCCAGCAGTTCCGGGGTCGAGCAGTACTTC	CASSSGVEQYF	TRBV6-5	-	-	11	TRBJ2-7
TGTGCCAGCTCACCCTCACCTAGTCAAGAGACCCAGTACTTC	CASSPSPSQETQYF	TRBV18	-	medium-sized	14	TRBJ2-5
TGTGCCACCAGCGGAAATAGAGGAGGGAGAGAGACCCAGTACTTC	CATSGNRGGRETQYF	TRBV15	-	many	15	TRBJ2-5
TGTGCCAGCTCACAGGCAGGGGAACGCTCACCCCTCCACTTT	CASSQAGERSPLHF	TRBV18	-	medium-sized	14	TRBJ1-6
TGTGCCAGTAGTGCTCGACTAGCCTTGGGAAGCACCGGGGAGCTGTTTTTT	CASSARLALGSTGELFF	TRBV19	TRBD2	medium-sized	17	TRBJ2-2
TGTGCCTGGAGTAGGGGCAGCTATGGCTACACCTTC	CAWSRGSYGYTF	TRBV30	-	medium-sized	12	TRBJ1-2
TGTGCCATCACCGCTAGTAAGCAGGTTGGTGAGCAGTTCTTC	CAITASKQVGEQFF	TRBV10-3	-	few	14	TRBJ2-1
TGTGCCACCGCCGACAGAAGGGTAACTAGCACAGATACGCAGTATTTT	CATADRRVTSTDTQYF	TRBV15	-	medium-sized	16	TRBJ2-3